The clone carrying this TCR beta chain was detected only once. Its antigen remains unknown. CDR1 is SGHRS, CDR2 YFSETQ, per germline. The ends lost 1 base at V and 0 bases at J; junction bases unmatched: 5. CDR3 length: 17 amino acids. The donors formed part of the 120-subject validation cohort, distinct from the roughly 600-subject first cohort. The data derive from a study of cytomegalovirus exposure and HLA in healthy donors. Study outcomes and limitations: Published work reported that the classifier diagnosed cytomegalovirus status with high specificity and sensitivity. In the roughly 110 validation repertoires, just under 95% of cluster scores exceeded 0, per a later analysis.

Libraries were prepared by immunoSEQ multiplex PCR; TCRdb keeps only in-frame clonotypes and omits some of them. The data show 100,000 to 150,000 clones, 88% seen once. This chain links TRBV5-1 with TRBJ2-1, with TRBD2 matching over 9 bases. Sequenced: PBMCs. The TCR originated in a man between 25 and 39 years old in good health and CMV-seronegative. The CDR3 loop reads CASSLQASGTSYNEQFF. The DNA for the CDR3 is TGCGCCAGCAGCTTGCAAGCTAGCGGGACCTCCTACAATGAGCAGTTCTTC. The variable domain in full, completed from reference TRBV5-1 and TRBJ2-1, reads KAGVTQTPRYLIKTRGQQVTLSCSPISGHRSVSWYQQTPGQGLQFLFEYFSETQRNKGNFPGRFSGRQFSNSRSEMNVSTLELGDSALYLCASSLQASGTSYNEQFFGPGTRLTVL.